Listed below are T cell receptor beta chains from one sample, sequenced in a study of blood T cell repertoires in COVID-19. Sequencing was performed with immunoSEQ multiplex PCR; in TCRdb, only in-frame clones are kept and a portion is missing. This sample has roughly 230,000 clones, with roughly 87% found just once. The material sequenced was peripheral blood. The receptors stem from a woman aged 40-49 years who had recovered from COVID-19. CDR3s include the opening cysteine and the closing phenylalanine or tryptophan. D genes are given only for firm matches. Size values are once, few and many counts, or a class for expanded clones, and some rows have none.

CDR3aa	CDR3nt	d_gene	v_gene	abundance	j_gene
CASSHAWLAADTQYF	TGTGCCAGCAGCCACGCCTGGTTAGCGGCAGATACGCAGTATTTT	.	TRBV3-1/TRBV3-2	.	TRBJ2-3
CASSFGGETQYF	TGTGCCAGCAGCTTCGGGGGAGAGACCCAGTACTTC	.	TRBV5-5	.	TRBJ2-5
CASSYPDSSGNTIYF	TGTGCCAGCAGTTACCCGGACAGCTCTGGAAACACCATATATTTT	.	TRBV6-5	once	TRBJ1-3
CSVEERGGDLGNEQFF	TGCAGCGTTGAAGAACGAGGGGGGGACCTAGGGAATGAGCAGTTCTTC	.	TRBV29-1	.	TRBJ2-1
CASSHSLAGGSYNEQFF	TGTGCCAGTAGTCACTCCCTAGCGGGAGGCTCCTACAATGAGCAGTTCTTC	TRBD2	TRBV19	.	TRBJ2-1
CASSFDRGRGFF	TGTGCCAGCAGCTTTGACAGGGGGCGGGGGTTCTTC	TRBD1	TRBV7-9	few	TRBJ2-1
CAWSASLDTQYF	TGTGCCTGGAGTGCGAGCTTAGATACGCAGTATTTT	.	TRBV30	.	TRBJ2-3
CASAGAFNEKLFF	TGTGCCAGCGCAGGGGCCTTTAATGAAAAACTGTTTTTT	.	TRBV6-5	.	TRBJ1-4
CASSPTDRGNSPLHF	TGTGCCAGCAGCCCCACCGACAGGGGTAATTCACCCCTCCACTTT	TRBD1	TRBV5-5	.	TRBJ1-6
CASSLEQAGAYEQYF	TGCGCCAGCAGCCTTGAACAGGCGGGGGCCTACGAGCAGTACTTC	TRBD2	TRBV5-1	.	TRBJ2-7
CASSPTHDRGWGTF	TGTGCCAGCAGCCCAACTCATGACAGGGGCTGGGGCACCTTC	TRBD1	TRBV7-6	.	TRBJ1-2
CASSYLGGRSSYGYTF	TGTGCCAGCAGTTATCTCGGGGGGAGGTCGTCCTATGGCTACACCTTC	.	TRBV7-2	.	TRBJ1-2
CASSGTLQRVTYNEQFF	TGTGCCAGCAGCGGAACTCTGCAGCGGGTTACCTACAATGAGCAGTTCTTC	.	TRBV11-3	.	TRBJ2-1
CASSKEEPAGATAGELFF	TGTGCCAGCTCCAAAGAAGAGCCAGCGGGAGCAACGGCCGGGGAGCTGTTTTTT	TRBD2	TRBV18	.	TRBJ2-2
CASSPWAGSDGYTF	TGTGCCAGCTCACCTTGGGCAGGGTCGGATGGCTACACCTTC	.	TRBV18	.	TRBJ1-2
CASSLVGGAEAFF	TGTGCCAGCAGTTTAGTGGGGGGGGCTGAAGCTTTCTTT	.	TRBV12-3/TRBV12-4	.	TRBJ1-1
CASSNPGLAGGTDTQYF	TGTGCCAGTAGTAACCCGGGACTAGCGGGGGGGACAGATACGCAGTATTTT	TRBD2	TRBV19	.	TRBJ2-3
CASSTPWTSGAIYNEQFF	TGTGCCAGCAGTACCCCCTGGACTAGCGGGGCGATTTACAATGAGCAGTTCTTC	TRBD2	TRBV28	.	TRBJ2-1
CASSPPFPGAVDTEAFF	TGTGCCAGCTCACCACCCTTTCCAGGGGCAGTCGACACTGAAGCTTTCTTT	.	TRBV18	.	TRBJ1-1
CASSLASRDRGEAFF	TGTGCCAGCAGCTTAGCGTCCCGGGACAGGGGTGAAGCTTTCTTT	TRBD1	TRBV11-3	.	TRBJ1-1
CASSGADRKQETQYF	TGTGCCAGCAGTGGAGCCGACAGGAAACAAGAGACCCAGTACTTC	.	TRBV28	.	TRBJ2-5
CASSPYGGRDTEAFF	TGCGCCAGCAGCCCCTACGGGGGACGGGACACTGAAGCTTTCTTT	.	TRBV5-1	.	TRBJ1-1
CASTTGGGRAADTQYF	TGTGCCAGCACCACCGGAGGCGGGAGGGCTGCGGATACGCAGTATTTT	TRBD2	TRBV7-8	.	TRBJ2-3
CASSLEGRTNEQFF	TGTGCCAGCAGCTTAGAGGGCCGAACTAATGAGCAGTTCTTC	.	TRBV7-3	.	TRBJ2-1
CASSLSLAAPQGTQYF	TGTGCCAGCAGCTTAAGTTTGGCTGCCCCACAGGGGACGCAGTATTTT	TRBD1	TRBV7-2	.	TRBJ2-3
CASSPPGSGQPQHF	TGTGCCAGCAGCCCCCCAGGTTCCGGTCAGCCCCAGCATTTT	.	TRBV11-2	.	TRBJ1-5
CASSTSPGEGGYTF	TGTGCCAGCAGCACATCCCCAGGGGAGGGTGGCTACACCTTC	.	TRBV7-9	.	TRBJ1-2